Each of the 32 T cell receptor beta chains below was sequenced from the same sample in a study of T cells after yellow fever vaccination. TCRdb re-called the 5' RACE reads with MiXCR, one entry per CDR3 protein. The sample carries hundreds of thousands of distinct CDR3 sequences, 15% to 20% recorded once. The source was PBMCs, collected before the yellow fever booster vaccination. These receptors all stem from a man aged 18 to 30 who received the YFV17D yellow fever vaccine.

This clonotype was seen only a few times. CDR3 in DNA: TGTGCCAGCAGCCCTTCTGACGAGCAGTACTTC. Translating gives CASSPSDEQYF. The chain links TRBV6-2 or TRBV6-3 to TRBJ2-7; D unclear. This CDR3 comprises 11 residues. The V gene's germline CDR1 is MNHEY and CDR2 SVGEGT. V lost 6 bases to trimming and J lost 5 bases, with 8 bases between them.

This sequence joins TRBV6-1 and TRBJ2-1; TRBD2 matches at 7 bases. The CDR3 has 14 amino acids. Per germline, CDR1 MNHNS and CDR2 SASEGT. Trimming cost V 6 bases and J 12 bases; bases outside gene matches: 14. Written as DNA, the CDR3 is TGTGCCAGCAGGCTTAACTTAGCGGGCCTGTTGCAGTTCTTC. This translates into CASRLNLAGLLQFF.

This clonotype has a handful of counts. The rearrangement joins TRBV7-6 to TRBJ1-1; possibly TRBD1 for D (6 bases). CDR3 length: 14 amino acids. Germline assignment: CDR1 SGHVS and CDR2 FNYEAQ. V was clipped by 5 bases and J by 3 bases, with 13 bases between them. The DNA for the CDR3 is TGTGCCAGCAGCCCACAGGGAATCTACACTGAAGCTTTCTTT. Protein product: CASSPQGIYTEAFF.

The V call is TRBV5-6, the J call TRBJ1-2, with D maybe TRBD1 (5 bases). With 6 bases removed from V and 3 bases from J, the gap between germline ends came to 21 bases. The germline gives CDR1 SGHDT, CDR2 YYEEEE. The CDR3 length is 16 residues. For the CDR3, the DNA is TGTGCCAGCAACTACCTCGGGGGAGTTACCTACTATGGCTACACCTTC. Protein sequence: CASNYLGGVTYYGYTF.

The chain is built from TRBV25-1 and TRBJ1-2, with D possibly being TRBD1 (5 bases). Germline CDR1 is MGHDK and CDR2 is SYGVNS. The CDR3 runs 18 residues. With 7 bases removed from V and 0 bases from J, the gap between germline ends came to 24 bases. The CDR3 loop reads CASKRNRQSPDSNYGYTF. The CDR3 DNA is TGTGCCAGCAAGCGTAATAGACAGAGTCCCGACTCTAACTATGGCTACACCTTC.

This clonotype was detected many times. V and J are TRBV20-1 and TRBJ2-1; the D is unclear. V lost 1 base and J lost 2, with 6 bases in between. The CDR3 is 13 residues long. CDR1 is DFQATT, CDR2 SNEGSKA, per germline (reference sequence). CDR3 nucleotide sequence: TGCAGTGCTAGAGTTGACACCTACAATGAGCAGTTCTTC. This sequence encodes CSARVDTYNEQFF.

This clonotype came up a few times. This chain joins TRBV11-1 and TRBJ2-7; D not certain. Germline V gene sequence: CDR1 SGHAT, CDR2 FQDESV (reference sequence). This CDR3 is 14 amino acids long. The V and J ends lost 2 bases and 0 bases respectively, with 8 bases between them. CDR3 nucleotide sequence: TGTGCCAGCAGCTTAAAGATGATCTCCTACGAGCAGTACGTC. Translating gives CASSLKMISYEQYV.

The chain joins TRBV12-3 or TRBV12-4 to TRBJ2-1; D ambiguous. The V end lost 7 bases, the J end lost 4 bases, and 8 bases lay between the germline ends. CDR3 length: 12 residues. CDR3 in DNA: TGTGCCAGCATGGCAGAATACAATGAGCAGTTCTTC. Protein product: CASMAEYNEQFF.

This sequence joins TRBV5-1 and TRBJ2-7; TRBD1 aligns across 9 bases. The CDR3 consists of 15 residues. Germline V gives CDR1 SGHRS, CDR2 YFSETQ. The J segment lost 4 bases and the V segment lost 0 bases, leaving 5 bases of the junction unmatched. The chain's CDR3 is CASSLGTGALYEQYV. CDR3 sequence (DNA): TGCGCCAGCAGCTTGGGGACAGGGGCCTTGTACGAGCAGTACGTC.

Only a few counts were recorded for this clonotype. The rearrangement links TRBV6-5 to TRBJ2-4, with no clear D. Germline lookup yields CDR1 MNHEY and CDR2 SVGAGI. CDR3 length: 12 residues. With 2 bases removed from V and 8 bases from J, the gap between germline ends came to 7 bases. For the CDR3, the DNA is TGTGCCAGCAGTTACGGTGGGGACATTCAGTACTTC. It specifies CASSYGGDIQYF.

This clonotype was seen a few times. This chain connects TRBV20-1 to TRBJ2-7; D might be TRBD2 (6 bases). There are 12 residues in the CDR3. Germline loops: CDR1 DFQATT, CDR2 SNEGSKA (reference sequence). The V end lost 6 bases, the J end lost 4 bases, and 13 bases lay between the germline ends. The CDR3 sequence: CSAIDRGYEQYV. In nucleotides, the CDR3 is TGCAGTGCGATCGACCGGGGGTACGAGCAGTACGTC.

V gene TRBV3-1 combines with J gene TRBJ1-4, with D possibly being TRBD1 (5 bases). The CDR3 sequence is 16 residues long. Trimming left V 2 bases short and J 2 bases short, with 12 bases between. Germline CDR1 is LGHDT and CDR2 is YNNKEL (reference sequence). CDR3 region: CASSQPGGRTNEKLFF. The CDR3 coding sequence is TGTGCCAGCAGCCAACCTGGGGGAAGGACTAATGAAAAACTGTTTTTT.

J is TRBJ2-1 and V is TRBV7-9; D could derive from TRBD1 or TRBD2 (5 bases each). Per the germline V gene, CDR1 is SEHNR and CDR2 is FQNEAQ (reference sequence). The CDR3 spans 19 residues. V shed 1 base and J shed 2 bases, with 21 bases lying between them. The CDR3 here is CASSLDGRVYREAYNEQFF. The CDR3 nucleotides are TGTGCCAGCAGCTTAGATGGCAGGGTTTATCGGGAAGCCTACAATGAGCAGTTCTTC.

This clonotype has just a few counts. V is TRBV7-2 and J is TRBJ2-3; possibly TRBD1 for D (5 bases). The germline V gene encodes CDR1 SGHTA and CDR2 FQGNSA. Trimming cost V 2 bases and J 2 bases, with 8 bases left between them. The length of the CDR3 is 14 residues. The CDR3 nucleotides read TGTGCCAGCAGCTTATTACAGGCCACAGATACGCAGTATTTT. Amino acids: CASSLLQATDTQYF.

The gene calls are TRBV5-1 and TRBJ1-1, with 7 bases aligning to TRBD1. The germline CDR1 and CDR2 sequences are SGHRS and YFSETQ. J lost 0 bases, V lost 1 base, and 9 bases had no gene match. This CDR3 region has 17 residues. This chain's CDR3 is CASSLNAGTALNTEAFF. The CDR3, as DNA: TGCGCCAGCAGCTTGAACGCCGGGACAGCCTTGAACACTGAAGCTTTCTTT.

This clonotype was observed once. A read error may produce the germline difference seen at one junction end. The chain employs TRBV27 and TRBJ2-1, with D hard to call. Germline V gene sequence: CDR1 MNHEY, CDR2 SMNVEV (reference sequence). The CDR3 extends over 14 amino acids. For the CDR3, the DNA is TGTGCCAGCAGTTTATCCGGACCCTACAAGGAGCAGTTCTTC. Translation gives CASSLSGPYKEQFF.

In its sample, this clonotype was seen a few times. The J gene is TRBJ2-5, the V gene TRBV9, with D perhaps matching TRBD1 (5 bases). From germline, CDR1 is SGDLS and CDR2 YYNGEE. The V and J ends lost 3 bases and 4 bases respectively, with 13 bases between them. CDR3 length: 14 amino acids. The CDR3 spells CASSALRGPETQYF. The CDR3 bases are TGTGCCAGCAGCGCGCTTAGGGGCCCAGAGACCCAGTACTTC.

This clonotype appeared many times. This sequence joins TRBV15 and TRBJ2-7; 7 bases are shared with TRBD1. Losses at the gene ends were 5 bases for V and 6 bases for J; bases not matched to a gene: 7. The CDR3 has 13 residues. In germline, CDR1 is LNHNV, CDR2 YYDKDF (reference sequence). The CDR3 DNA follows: TGTGCCACCAGCGCCGACAGGGTAGGCGAGCAGTACTTC. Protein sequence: CATSADRVGEQYF.

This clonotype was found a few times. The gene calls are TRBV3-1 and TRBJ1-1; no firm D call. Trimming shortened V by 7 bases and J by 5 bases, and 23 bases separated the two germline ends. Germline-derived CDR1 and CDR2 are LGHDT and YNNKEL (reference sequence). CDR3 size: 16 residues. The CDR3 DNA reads TGTGCCAGCACCCCAGAAGCCCCCGGGTGGGGAACTGAAGCTTTCTTT. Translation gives CASTPEAPGWGTEAFF.

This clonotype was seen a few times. The CDR3 spells CASSPTQDAEQFF. CDR3 nucleotides: TGTGCCAGCTCACCTACACAGGACGCTGAGCAGTTCTTC. The gene calls are TRBV18 and TRBJ2-1; D might be TRBD1 (5 bases). The germline V and J ends were trimmed by 3 bases and 9 bases, with 12 bases remaining between them. The CDR3 runs to 13 residues. Germline V gene lookup returns CDR1 KGHSH and CDR2 LQKENI.

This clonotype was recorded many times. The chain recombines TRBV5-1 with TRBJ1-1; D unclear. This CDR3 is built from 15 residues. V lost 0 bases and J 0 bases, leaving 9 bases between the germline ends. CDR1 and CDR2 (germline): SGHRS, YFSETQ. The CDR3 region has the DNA TGCGCCAGCAGCTTGGGAGCCAGCATGAACACTGAAGCTTTCTTT. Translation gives CASSLGASMNTEAFF.

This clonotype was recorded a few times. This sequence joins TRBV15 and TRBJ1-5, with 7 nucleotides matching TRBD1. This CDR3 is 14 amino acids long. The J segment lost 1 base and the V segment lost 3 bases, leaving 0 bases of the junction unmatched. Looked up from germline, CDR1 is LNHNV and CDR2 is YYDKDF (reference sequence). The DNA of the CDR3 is TGTGCCACCAGCAGGGGACAGAGCAATCAGCCCCAGCATTTT. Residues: CATSRGQSNQPQHF. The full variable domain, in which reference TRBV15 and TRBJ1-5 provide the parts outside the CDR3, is DAMVIQNPRYQVTQFGKPVTLSCSQTLNHNVMYWYQQKSSQAPKLLFHYYDKDFNNEADTPDNFQSRRPNTSFCFLDIRSPGLGDTAMYLCATSRGQSNQPQHFGDGTRLSIL.

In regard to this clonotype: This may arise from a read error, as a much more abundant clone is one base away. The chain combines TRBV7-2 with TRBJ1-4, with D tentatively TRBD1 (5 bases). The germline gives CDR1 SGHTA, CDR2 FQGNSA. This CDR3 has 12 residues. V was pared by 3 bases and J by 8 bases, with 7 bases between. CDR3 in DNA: TGTGCCAGCAGCTTTTGGGGGGAAAAACTGTTTTTT. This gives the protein CASSFWGEKLFF.

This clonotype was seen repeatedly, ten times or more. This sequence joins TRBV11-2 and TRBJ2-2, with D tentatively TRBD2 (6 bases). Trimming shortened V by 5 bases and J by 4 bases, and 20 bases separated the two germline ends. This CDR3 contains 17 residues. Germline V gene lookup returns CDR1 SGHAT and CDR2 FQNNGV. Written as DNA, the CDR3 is TGTGCCAGCAGCAACTTGCGGGGAGGCCCGGGCACCGGGGAGCTGTTTTTT. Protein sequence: CASSNLRGGPGTGELFF.

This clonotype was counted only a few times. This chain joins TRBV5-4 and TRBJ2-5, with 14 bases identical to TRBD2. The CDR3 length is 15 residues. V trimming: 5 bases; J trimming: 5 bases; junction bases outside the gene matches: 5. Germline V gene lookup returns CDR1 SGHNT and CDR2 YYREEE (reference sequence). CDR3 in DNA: TGTGCCAGCAGGGCGACTAGCGGGGGGGTTGAGACCCAGTACTTC. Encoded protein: CASRATSGGVETQYF.

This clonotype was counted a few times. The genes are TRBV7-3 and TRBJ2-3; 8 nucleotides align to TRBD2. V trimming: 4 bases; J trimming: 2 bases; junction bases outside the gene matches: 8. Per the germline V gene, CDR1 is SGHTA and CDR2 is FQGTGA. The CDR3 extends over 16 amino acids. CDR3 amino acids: CASSYDPSGHTDTQYF. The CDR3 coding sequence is TGTGCCAGCAGCTACGACCCTAGCGGGCACACAGATACGCAGTATTTT.

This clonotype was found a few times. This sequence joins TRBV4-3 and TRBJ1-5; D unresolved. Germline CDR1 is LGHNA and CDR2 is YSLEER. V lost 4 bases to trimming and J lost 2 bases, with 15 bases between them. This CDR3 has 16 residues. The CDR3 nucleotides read TGCGCCAGCAGCCTCACCCCCATTTCGGGCAATCAGCCCCAGCATTTT. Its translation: CASSLTPISGNQPQHF.

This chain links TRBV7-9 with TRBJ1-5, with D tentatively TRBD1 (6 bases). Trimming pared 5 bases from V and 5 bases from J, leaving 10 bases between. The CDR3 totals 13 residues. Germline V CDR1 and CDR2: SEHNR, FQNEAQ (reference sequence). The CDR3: CASSAQGDQPQHF. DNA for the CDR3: TGTGCCAGCAGCGCACAGGGTGATCAGCCCCAGCATTTT.

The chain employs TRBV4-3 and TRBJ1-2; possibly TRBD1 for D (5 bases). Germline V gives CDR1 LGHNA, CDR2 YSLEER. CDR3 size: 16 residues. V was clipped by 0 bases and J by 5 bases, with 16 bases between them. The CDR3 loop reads CASSQDRVRAQYGYTF. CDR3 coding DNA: TGCGCCAGCAGCCAAGATAGAGTCAGGGCTCAGTATGGCTACACCTTC.

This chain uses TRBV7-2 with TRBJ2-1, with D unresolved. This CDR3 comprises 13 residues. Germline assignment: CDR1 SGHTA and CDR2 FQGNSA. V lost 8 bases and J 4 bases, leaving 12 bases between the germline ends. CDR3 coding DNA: TGTGCCAGCTTGCCCTGGGCATACAATGAGCAGTTCTTC. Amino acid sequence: CASLPWAYNEQFF.

CDR3 in amino acids: CASSLPLAGGGYNEQFF. CDR3 sequence (DNA): TGCGCCAGCAGCTTACCTTTAGCGGGGGGCGGTTACAATGAGCAGTTCTTC. This chain connects TRBV5-1 to TRBJ2-1, with TRBD2 matching over 10 bases. This CDR3 comprises 17 residues. Germline V lookup: CDR1 SGHRS, CDR2 YFSETQ. Trimming took 2 bases from V and 4 from J; bases not matched to a gene: 9.

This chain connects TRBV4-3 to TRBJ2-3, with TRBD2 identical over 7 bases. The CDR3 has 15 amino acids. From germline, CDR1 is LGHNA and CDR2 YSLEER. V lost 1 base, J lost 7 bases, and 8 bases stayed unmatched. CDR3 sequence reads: CASSQASGDSYTQYF. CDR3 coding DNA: TGCGCCAGCAGCCAAGCTAGCGGTGACTCGTATACGCAGTATTTT.